These 18 T cell receptor beta chains were all obtained from the same sample, sequenced in a study of blood T cell repertoires in COVID-19. The repertoire was sequenced with immunoSEQ multiplex PCR; TCRdb's copy has only in-frame clones and lacks some. The data show over 200,000 clones, with about 85% seen just once and around 20% held by the top ten. Sequenced material: PBMCs or T cells enriched from blood (not recorded which). These receptors came from a man between 40 and 49 years old who had recovered from COVID-19.

This clone was seen only a few times. This chain links TRBV7-9 with TRBJ2-3; TRBD2 aligns across 8 bases. Germline CDR1 reads SEHNR; CDR2 reads FQNEAQ (reference sequence). CDR3 length: 14 amino acids. V shed 7 bases, J shed 6 bases, and the junction held 9 bases outside the gene matches. CDR3 loop: CASTTSGSIDTQYF. CDR3 nucleotide sequence: TGTGCCAGCACCACCAGCGGGAGTATCGATACGCAGTATTTT.

This chain links TRBV5-1 with TRBJ2-2; the D is unclear. Trimming removed 2 bases at V and 0 bases at J, with 5 bases between. The germline V gene encodes CDR1 SGHRS and CDR2 YFSETQ. This CDR3 contains 14 residues. The CDR3 sequence: CASSFISNTGELFF. CDR3 nucleotide sequence: TGCGCCAGCAGCTTTATCTCGAACACCGGGGAGCTGTTTTTT.

J is TRBJ2-7 and V is TRBV13, with TRBD1 matching over 9 bases. There are 16 residues in the CDR3. Germline lookup yields CDR1 PRHDT and CDR2 FYEKMQ (reference sequence). After removal of 0 bases from V and 3 bases from J, the junction contained 6 bases not matched to a gene. The CDR3 loop reads CASSLGTPDRGYEQYF. The CDR3 coding sequence is TGTGCCAGCAGCTTAGGCACCCCGGACAGGGGCTACGAGCAGTACTTC.

The J gene is TRBJ1-5, the V gene TRBV21-1; whether TRBD1, the table's D call, matches the DNA was not checked. TRBV21-1 is a pseudogene segment. This CDR3 has 15 residues. The CDR3 bases are TGTGCCAGCAGCGTCCGGGACAGGGGGAAGCAGCCCCAGCATTTT. Its translation is CASSVRDRGKQPQHF.

This chain links TRBV5-1 with TRBJ2-2; possibly TRBD1 for D (6 bases). The germline gives CDR1 SGHRS, CDR2 YFSETQ. V lost 4 bases and J lost 6, with 16 bases in between. The CDR3 extends over 15 amino acids. CDR3 loop: CASSTSRGGSGELFF. Here the CDR3 DNA reads TGCGCCAGCAGCACGAGCAGGGGTGGATCCGGGGAGCTGTTTTTT.

This sequence joins TRBV29-1 and TRBJ2-7, with D maybe TRBD1 (6 bases). The germline V gene has CDR1 SQVTM and CDR2 ANQGSEA. V was pared by 7 bases and J by 7 bases, with 20 bases between. CDR3 size: 13 residues. The CDR3 loop is CSATGSRTMEQYF. In DNA, the CDR3 is TGCAGCGCTACAGGGTCACGTACGATGGAGCAGTACTTC.

This rearrangement joins TRBV27 to TRBJ1-5; D gene unclear. The CDR3 is 12 residues long. CDR1 and CDR2 from the germline V gene are MNHEY and SMNVEV (reference sequence). Trimming shortened V by 5 bases and J by 7 bases, and 9 bases separated the two germline ends. CDR3 DNA: TGTGCCAGCAGTGAGGCCGGGCAGCCCCAGCATTTT. This gives the protein CASSEAGQPQHF.

The V gene is TRBV7-3, the J gene TRBJ2-5; D possibly corresponds to TRBD2 (6 bases). Trimming removed 5 bases at V and 7 bases at J, with 14 bases between. The CDR3 runs 13 residues. Per germline, CDR1 SGHTA and CDR2 FQGTGA. In nucleotides, the CDR3 is TGTGCCAGCAGCGTCGGGGGTGTGAGGACCCAGTACTTC. Translating gives CASSVGGVRTQYF.

The chain uses TRBV4-2 and TRBJ2-7, with 9 bases that match TRBD2. V dropped 3 bases and J dropped 2; count of bases not matched to a gene: 8. The CDR3 totals 16 residues. Germline loops: CDR1 LGHNA, CDR2 YNFKEQ. Written as DNA, the CDR3 is TGTGCCAGCAGCCAGAGGACTAGCGACCTCACCTACGAGCAGTACTTC. This codes for CASSQRTSDLTYEQYF.

This chain links TRBV2 with TRBJ1-4; 8 nucleotides line up with TRBD1. This CDR3 has 15 amino acids. V lost 2 bases and J lost 4; bases outside the gene matches: 3. The germline gives CDR1 SNHLY, CDR2 FYNNEI. The CDR3 sequence is CASSEQGQDNEKLFF. The DNA of the CDR3 is TGTGCCAGCAGTGAACAGGGACAGGATAATGAAAAACTGTTTTTT.

The CDR3 DNA sequence: TGTGCCACCAGCAGAGATGACATTATAGGGGCCCTCTCTGGGGCCAACGTCCTGACTTTC. It codes for CATSRDDIIGALSGANVLTF. V is TRBV15 and J is TRBJ2-6; possible D gene TRBD1, 5 bases. The CDR3 loop spans 20 amino acids. Germline V gene data show CDR1 as LNHNV and CDR2 as YYDKDF (reference sequence). V was clipped by 0 bases and J by 0 bases, with 18 bases between them. Variable domain in full (rest from reference TRBV15 and TRBJ2-6): DAMVIQNPRYQVTQFGKPVTLSCSQTLNHNVMYWYQQKSSQAPKLLFHYYDKDFNNEADTPDNFQSRRPNTSFCFLDIRSPGLGDTAMYLCATSRDDIIGALSGANVLTFGAGSRLTVL.

This chain connects TRBV4-1 to TRBJ2-7; no clear D. The germline gives CDR1 MGHRA, CDR2 YSYEKL. The germline V and J ends were trimmed by 0 bases and 3 bases, with 12 bases remaining between them. This CDR3 has 15 residues. CDR3 region: CASSQDLSRLYEQYF. The CDR3 nucleotides read TGCGCCAGCAGCCAAGATCTTTCCCGACTCTACGAGCAGTACTTC.

This chain uses TRBV5-4 with TRBJ2-7; possibly TRBD1 for D (6 bases). Germline CDR1 is SGHNT and CDR2 is YYREEE (reference sequence). V lost 3 bases to trimming and J lost 6 bases, with 16 bases between them. The CDR3 loop spans 14 amino acids. The CDR3 DNA is TGTGCCAGCAGCTCCCTGTCAGGGACAAGCGAGCAGTACTTC. It codes for CASSSLSGTSEQYF. Drawing the rest from reference TRBV5-4 and TRBJ2-7, the complete variable domain is ETGVTQSPTHLIKTRGQQVTLRCSSQSGHNTVSWYQQALGQGPQFIFQYYREEENGRGNFPPRFSGLQFPNYSSELNVNALELDDSALYLCASSSLSGTSEQYFGPGTRLTVT.

Only a few counts were recorded for this clone. The V call is TRBV28, the J call TRBJ1-1, with D hard to call. Germline-derived CDR1 and CDR2 are MDHEN and SYDVKM. V was cut by 6 bases and J by 1 base, with 15 bases left in between. The CDR3 runs to 15 residues. The CDR3 spells CASRWHRSGNTEAFF. CDR3 in DNA: TGTGCCAGCAGATGGCACAGAAGCGGGAACACTGAAGCTTTCTTT. The full variable domain, rest sourced from reference TRBV28 and TRBJ1-1, is DVKVTQSSRYLVKRTGEKVFLECVQDMDHENMFWYRQDPGLGLRLIYFSYDVKMKEKGDIPEGYSVSREKKERFSLILESASTNQTSMYLCASRWHRSGNTEAFFGQGTRLTVV.

The gene calls are TRBV18 and TRBJ2-3; the D gene is possibly TRBD2 (6 bases). The CDR3 covers 17 residues. Per the germline V gene, CDR1 is KGHSH and CDR2 is LQKENI. V dropped 3 bases and J dropped 4 bases, with 20 bases sitting between them. CDR3 bases: TGTGCCAGCTCACCTTTGACTAGAGGGGCCATTGCAGATACGCAGTATTTT. Amino acids: CASSPLTRGAIADTQYF.

The rearrangement links TRBV6-5 to TRBJ2-4; perhaps TRBD1 as D (6 bases). Per the germline V gene, CDR1 is MNHEY and CDR2 is SVGAGI. V lost 4 bases and J lost 4, with 8 bases in between. The CDR3 extends over 13 amino acids. CDR3 nucleotide sequence: TGTGCCAGCAGTTTCGGACAGAAAAACATTCAGTACTTC. This codes for CASSFGQKNIQYF.

The gene calls are TRBV7-9 and TRBJ1-1; no firm D call. Germline CDR1 and CDR2: SEHNR and FQNEAQ (reference sequence). Trimming cost V 5 bases and J 0 bases, with 13 bases left between them. The CDR3 consists of 15 residues. The CDR3 sequence: CASSHDSSMNTEAFF. In nucleotides, the CDR3 is TGTGCCAGCAGCCACGACTCAAGCATGAACACTGAAGCTTTCTTT. The full variable domain, in which reference TRBV7-9 and TRBJ1-1 provide the parts outside the CDR3, is DTGVSQNPRHKITKRGQNVTFRCDPISEHNRLYWYRQTLGQGPEFLTYFQNEAQLEKSRLLSDRFSAERPKGSFSTLEIQRTEQGDSAMYLCASSHDSSMNTEAFFGQGTRLTVV.

This rearrangement joins TRBV13 to TRBJ2-3; 7 bases fit TRBD2. The CDR3 runs to 14 residues. Germline values: CDR1 PRHDT, CDR2 FYEKMQ (reference sequence). V gave up 2 bases and J gave up 3 bases; unmatched junction bases: 2. CDR3 DNA: TGTGCCAGCAGCTTACGGGGGGAAACAGATACGCAGTATTTT. Translated, it gives CASSLRGETDTQYF.